These T cell receptor beta chains were read from a single sample in a study of somatic mutations in cytotoxic T cells in rheumatoid arthritis. Assay: immunoSEQ multiplex PCR; the TCRdb copy retains only in-frame clones and omits some. The sample includes about 26,000 clones, 82% seen only once; the top ten take roughly 4.9%. The sequenced material came from CD8+ T cells sorted from blood. These receptors came from a man aged 50 or older in good health. The CDR3 runs from the conserved cysteine through the conserved F or W. A row's size may be missing; if present it is once, few, many or a size class.

CDR3aa: CASSERGRAQPQHF
v_gene: TRBV25-1
abundance: NA

CDR3aa: CASSYSPSGSPLHF
v_gene: TRBV6-5
abundance: NA

CDR3aa: CASSSRQGWGNQPQHF
v_gene: TRBV28
abundance: NA

CDR3aa: CASRIEMDTDTQYF
v_gene: TRBV19
abundance: NA

CDR3aa: CASSTGPPGAEQYF
v_gene: TRBV13
abundance: once

CDR3aa: CASSLAGNPYNEQFF
v_gene: TRBV11-2
abundance: NA

CDR3aa: CASSLGPPETQYF
v_gene: TRBV27
abundance: NA

CDR3aa: CASRQAASGETQYF
v_gene: TRBV25-1
abundance: NA

CDR3aa: CAITTTRMNTEAFF
v_gene: TRBV10-3
abundance: NA

CDR3aa: CASSSRYLAGPKGWFF
v_gene: TRBV7-9
abundance: NA

CDR3aa: CASSLTGGSGNTIYF
v_gene: TRBV27
abundance: NA

CDR3aa: CASSVSTQASGANVLTF
v_gene: TRBV9
abundance: NA

CDR3aa: CASSERGTAYNEKLFF
v_gene: TRBV2
abundance: NA